The T cell receptor beta chain described here comes from a study of T cell responses to AZD1222 COVID-19 vaccine. Study-wide points: Across spike, vaccine-associated CD4 TCRs were found, dominant at 160-218 and 743-854.

This clone was recorded once. Its matching antigen is unknown. CDR3 size: 13 residues. V was pared by 5 bases and J by 10 bases, with 12 bases between. The V gene's germline CDR1 is SGHTA and CDR2 FQGTGA. Libraries were prepared by immunoSEQ multiplex PCR; TCRdb keeps only in-frame clonotypes and omits some of them. Found here are approximately 190,000 clones, 90% to 95% of them singletons; the top ten hold 3.6%. This specimen was peripheral blood, taken 28 days after the second dose of the MenACWY control vaccine. The rearrangement links TRBV7-3 to TRBJ1-6; D gene ambiguous. This clonotype originated in an adult who received the MenACWY meningococcal vaccine as a control. The DNA of the CDR3 is TGTGCCAGCAGCCAGGTCGAGGACTCACCCCTCCACTTT. It translates to CASSQVEDSPLHF.